This is a list of T cell receptor beta chains from one sample in a study of patients and donors after allogeneic stem cell transplantation. TCRdb recomputed calls from the RT-PCR reads with MiXCR, one row per CDR3 protein. The sample records about 160,000 distinct CDR3 sequences, approximately 30% being singletons. Sequenced input: blood, either unsorted or a sorted T cell fraction (not recorded which). These receptors were collected from a human donor who was either an allogeneic HSCT recipient or a stem cell or donor lymphocyte infusion donor (not recorded which). It is not recorded whose cells these are; they may come from a transplant donor. CDR3s include the opening cysteine and the closing phenylalanine or tryptophan. D genes are given only for firm matches. For some rows the clone size is stated as once, few or many, or as a class when expanded; others skip it.

v_call	clone_size	cdr3_length	d_call	j_call	cdr3_aa	cdr3_nt
TRBV7-2	NA	15	NA	TRBJ1-5	CASSLGAGNNQPQHF	TGTGCCAGCAGCTTAGGGGCCGGAAACAATCAGCCCCAGCATTTT
TRBV5-1	NA	16	TRBD2	TRBJ2-7	CASSLGLAGTTYEQYF	TGCGCCAGCAGCTTGGGACTAGCGGGAACGACCTACGAGCAGTACTTC
TRBV18	few	13	NA	TRBJ2-5	CASSGRAQETQYF	TGTGCCAGCTCAGGCAGGGCACAAGAGACCCAGTACTTC
TRBV20-1	few	13	NA	TRBJ2-1	CSAPGRGPGEQFF	TGCAGTGCTCCCGGTAGAGGGCCGGGTGAGCAGTTCTTC
TRBV12-3/TRBV12-4	NA	14	NA	TRBJ1-6	CASSPDMLNSPLHF	TGTGCCAGCAGTCCCGACATGCTCAATTCACCCCTCCACTTT
TRBV27	NA	13	TRBD1	TRBJ2-7	CASVRDSPYEQYF	TGTGCCAGCGTCAGGGACAGCCCCTACGAGCAGTACTTC
TRBV9	NA	18	NA	TRBJ1-3	CASSPYWQYSYSGNTIYF	TGTGCCAGCAGCCCTTACTGGCAGTACTCGTACTCTGGAAACACCATATATTTT
TRBV30	NA	15	NA	TRBJ1-2	CAWSRAGGVNYGYTF	TGTGCCTGGAGCCGTGCCGGTGGGGTAAACTATGGCTACACCTTC
TRBV20-1	few	13	TRBD1	TRBJ1-1	CSAPGQGIPEAFF	TGCAGTGCGCCGGGACAGGGGATCCCTGAAGCTTTCTTT
TRBV29-1	few	14	TRBD1	TRBJ1-5	CSVAGTGRGQPQHF	TGCAGCGTCGCCGGGACAGGGAGGGGTCAGCCCCAGCATTTT
TRBV5-1	NA	14	TRBD1	TRBJ2-5	CASTYGQGKETQYF	TGCGCCAGCACCTACGGACAGGGGAAAGAGACCCAGTACTTC
TRBV20-1	NA	14	TRBD1	TRBJ2-7	CSARGDRGYYEQYF	TGCAGTGCTAGAGGGGACAGGGGATACTACGAGCAGTACTTC
TRBV12-3/TRBV12-4	NA	14	NA	TRBJ2-1	CASSLRDPYNEQFF	TGTGCCAGCAGTTTACGGGACCCCTACAATGAGCAGTTCTTC
TRBV10-3	NA	13	NA	TRBJ1-1	CAIWSGANTEAFF	TGTGCCATCTGGTCTGGAGCCAACACTGAAGCTTTCTTT
TRBV20-1	NA	16	TRBD2	TRBJ2-3	CSARGWAGVSTDTQYF	TGCAGTGCTAGAGGATGGGCGGGAGTGAGCACAGATACGCAGTATTTT
TRBV25-1	once	13	NA	TRBJ2-1	CASSGRPYNEQFF	TGTGCCAGCAGTGGCCGACCGTACAATGAGCAGTTCTTC
TRBV7-9	many	14	NA	TRBJ1-1	CASSSSGGVAEAFF	TGTGCCAGCAGCTCCTCCGGGGGGGTTGCCGAAGCTTTCTTT
TRBV20-1	once	16	NA	TRBJ2-3	CSAPGEPGPFTDTQYF	TGCAGTGCTCCGGGAGAACCGGGACCGTTCACAGATACGCAGTATTTT
TRBV27	NA	14	TRBD1	TRBJ2-1	CASSSGGVYNEQFF	TGTGCCAGCAGCTCAGGGGGCGTATACAATGAGCAGTTCTTC
TRBV5-1	NA	17	NA	TRBJ2-7	CASSLAVSPGVSYEQYF	TGCGCCAGCAGCTTGGCGGTTTCACCAGGGGTCTCCTACGAGCAGTACTTC
TRBV6-5	few	14	NA	TRBJ2-7	CASRGPGLPYEQYF	TGTGCCAGCAGAGGTCCGGGACTTCCCTACGAGCAGTACTTC